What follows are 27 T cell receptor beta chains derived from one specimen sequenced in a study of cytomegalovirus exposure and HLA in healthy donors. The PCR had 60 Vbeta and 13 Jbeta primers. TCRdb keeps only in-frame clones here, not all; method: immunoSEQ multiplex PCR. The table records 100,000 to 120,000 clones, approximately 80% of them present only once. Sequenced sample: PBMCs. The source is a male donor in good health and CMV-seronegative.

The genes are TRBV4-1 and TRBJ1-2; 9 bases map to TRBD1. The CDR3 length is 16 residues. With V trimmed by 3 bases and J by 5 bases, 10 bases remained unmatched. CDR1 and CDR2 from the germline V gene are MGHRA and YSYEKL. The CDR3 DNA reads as TGCGCCAGCAGCCAGCCCAGGGACAGGGCACTTTATGGCTACACCTTC. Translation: CASSQPRDRALYGYTF.

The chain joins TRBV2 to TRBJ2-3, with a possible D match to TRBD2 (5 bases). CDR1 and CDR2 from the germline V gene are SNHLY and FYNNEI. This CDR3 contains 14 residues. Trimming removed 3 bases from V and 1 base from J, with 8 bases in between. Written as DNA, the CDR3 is TGTGCCAGCAGTGAGAGCGGCGGCACAGATACGCAGTATTTT. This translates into CASSESGGTDTQYF. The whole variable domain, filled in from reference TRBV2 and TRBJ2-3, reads EPEVTQTPSHQVTQMGQEVILRCVPISNHLYFYWYRQILGQKVEFLVSFYNNEISEKSEIFDDQFSVERPDGSNFTLKIRSTKLEDSAMYFCASSESGGTDTQYFGPGTRLTVL.

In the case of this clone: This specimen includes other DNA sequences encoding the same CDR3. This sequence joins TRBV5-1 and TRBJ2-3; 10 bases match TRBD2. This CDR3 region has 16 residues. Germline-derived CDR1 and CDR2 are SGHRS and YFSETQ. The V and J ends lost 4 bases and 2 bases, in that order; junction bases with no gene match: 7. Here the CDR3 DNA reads TGCGCCAGCAGCCCTCGGACTAGCGGATCCACAGATACGCAGTATTTT. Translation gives CASSPRTSGSTDTQYF.

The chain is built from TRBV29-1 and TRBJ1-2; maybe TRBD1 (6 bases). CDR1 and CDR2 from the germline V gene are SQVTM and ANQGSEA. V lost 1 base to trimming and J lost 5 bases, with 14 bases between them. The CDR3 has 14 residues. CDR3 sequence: CSVEGGGFRYGYTF. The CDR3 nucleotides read TGCAGCGTTGAAGGCGGGGGCTTTCGTTATGGCTACACCTTC.

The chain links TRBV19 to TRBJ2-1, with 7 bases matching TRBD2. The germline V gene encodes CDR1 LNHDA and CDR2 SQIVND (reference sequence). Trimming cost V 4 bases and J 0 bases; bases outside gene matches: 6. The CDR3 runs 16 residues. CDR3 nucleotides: TGTGCCAGTAGTAGAGCGGGACGCCTCTCCTACAATGAGCAGTTCTTC. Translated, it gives CASSRAGRLSYNEQFF.

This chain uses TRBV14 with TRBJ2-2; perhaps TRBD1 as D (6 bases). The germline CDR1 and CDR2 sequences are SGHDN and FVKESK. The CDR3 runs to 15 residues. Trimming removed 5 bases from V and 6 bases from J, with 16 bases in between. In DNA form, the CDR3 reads TGTGCCAGCAGCACCCGGACAGTTAACTCCGGGGAGCTGTTTTTT. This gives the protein CASSTRTVNSGELFF.

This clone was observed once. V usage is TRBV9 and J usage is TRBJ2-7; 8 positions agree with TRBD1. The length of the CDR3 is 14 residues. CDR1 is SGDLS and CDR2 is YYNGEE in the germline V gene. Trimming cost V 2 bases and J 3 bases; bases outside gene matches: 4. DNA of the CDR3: TGTGCCAGCAGCGTCTCTGACAGGGGCTACGAGCAGTACTTC. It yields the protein CASSVSDRGYEQYF.

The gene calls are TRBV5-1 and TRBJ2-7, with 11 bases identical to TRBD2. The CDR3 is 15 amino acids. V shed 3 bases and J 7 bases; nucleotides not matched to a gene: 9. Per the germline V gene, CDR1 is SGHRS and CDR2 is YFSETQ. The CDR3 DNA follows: TGCGCCAGCAGCTACCAACTAGCGGGAGACGGGGAGCAGTACTTC. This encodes CASSYQLAGDGEQYF.

CDR3 bases: TGTGCCATCAGTGAGACGGGACAGGGGAACACCGGGGAGCTGTTTTTT. It codes for CAISETGQGNTGELFF. This chain joins TRBV10-3 and TRBJ2-2; 9 positions match TRBD1. In germline, CDR1 is ENHRY, CDR2 SYGVKD. The CDR3 extends over 16 amino acids. J lost 1 base, V lost 2 bases, and 2 bases had no gene match.

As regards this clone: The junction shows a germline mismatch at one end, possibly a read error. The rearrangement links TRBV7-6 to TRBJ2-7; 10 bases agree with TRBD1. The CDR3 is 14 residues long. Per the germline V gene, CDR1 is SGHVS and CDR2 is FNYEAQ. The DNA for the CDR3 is TGTGCCAGCAGCTCGACAGGGGGCTCCCACGAGCAGTACTTC. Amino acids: CASSSTGGSHEQYF.

Written as DNA, the CDR3 is TGTGCCAGCCCAGGCCGGGACTCCCCCTACGAGCAGTACTTC. This sequence encodes CASPGRDSPYEQYF. V and J are TRBV28 and TRBJ2-7; D is possibly TRBD2 (6 bases). With 8 bases removed from V and 2 bases from J, the gap between germline ends came to 16 bases. Germline lookup yields CDR1 MDHEN and CDR2 SYDVKM. This CDR3 region has 14 residues.

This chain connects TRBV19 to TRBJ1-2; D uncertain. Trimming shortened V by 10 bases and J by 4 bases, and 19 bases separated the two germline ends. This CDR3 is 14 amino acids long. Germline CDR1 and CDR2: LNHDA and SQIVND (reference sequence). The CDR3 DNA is TGTGCCACCATGGATGAACAGACACTCTATGGCTACACCTTC. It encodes CATMDEQTLYGYTF.

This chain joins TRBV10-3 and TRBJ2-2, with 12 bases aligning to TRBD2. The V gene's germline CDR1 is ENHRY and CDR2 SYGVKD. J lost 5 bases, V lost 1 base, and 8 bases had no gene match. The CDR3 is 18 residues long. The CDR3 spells CAISEYGLAGKETGELFF. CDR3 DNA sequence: TGTGCCATCAGTGAGTATGGACTAGCGGGAAAAGAAACCGGGGAGCTGTTTTTT.

The CDR3 region is CASSHQGYEQYF. In DNA, the CDR3 is TGTGCCAGCAGTCATCAGGGCTACGAGCAGTACTTC. The chain recombines TRBV25-1 with TRBJ2-7; TRBD1 is a possible D gene (5 bases). The germline CDR1 and CDR2 sequences are MGHDK and SYGVNS. The CDR3 is made up of 12 amino acids. V shed 5 bases and J shed 3 bases, with 8 bases lying between them.

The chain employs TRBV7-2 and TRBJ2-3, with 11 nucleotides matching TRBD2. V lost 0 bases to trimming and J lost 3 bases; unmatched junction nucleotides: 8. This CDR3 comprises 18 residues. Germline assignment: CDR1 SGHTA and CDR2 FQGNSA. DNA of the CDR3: TGTGCCAGCAGCTTAGCGATCCTAGCGGGAGGACGGACAGATACGCAGTATTTT. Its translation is CASSLAILAGGRTDTQYF.

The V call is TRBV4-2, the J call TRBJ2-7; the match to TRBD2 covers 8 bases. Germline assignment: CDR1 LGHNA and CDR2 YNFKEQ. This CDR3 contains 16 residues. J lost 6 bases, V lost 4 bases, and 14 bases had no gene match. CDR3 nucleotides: TGTGCCAGCAGCCGCTCTGGGAGCGGGAGAGGAATCGAGCAGTACTTC. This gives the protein CASSRSGSGRGIEQYF.

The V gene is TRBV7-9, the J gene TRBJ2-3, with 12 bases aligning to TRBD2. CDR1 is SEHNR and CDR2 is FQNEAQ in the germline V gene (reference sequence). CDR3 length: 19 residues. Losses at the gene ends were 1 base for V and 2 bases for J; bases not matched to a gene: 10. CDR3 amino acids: CASSLGLLAGGRNTDTQYF. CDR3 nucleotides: TGTGCCAGCAGCTTAGGCCTGCTAGCGGGAGGGCGTAACACAGATACGCAGTATTTT.

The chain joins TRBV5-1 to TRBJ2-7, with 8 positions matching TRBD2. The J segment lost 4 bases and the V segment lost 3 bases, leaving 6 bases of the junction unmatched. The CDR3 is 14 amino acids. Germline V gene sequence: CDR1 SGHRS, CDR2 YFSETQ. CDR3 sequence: CASSSSGRTYEQYF. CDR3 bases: TGCGCCAGCAGCTCGAGCGGGAGAACGTACGAGCAGTACTTC.

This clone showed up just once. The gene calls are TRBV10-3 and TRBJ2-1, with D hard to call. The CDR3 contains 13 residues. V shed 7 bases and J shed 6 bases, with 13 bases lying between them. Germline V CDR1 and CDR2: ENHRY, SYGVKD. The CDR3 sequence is CAINQAPSNEQFF. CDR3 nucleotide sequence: TGTGCCATCAATCAAGCCCCTTCCAATGAGCAGTTCTTC.

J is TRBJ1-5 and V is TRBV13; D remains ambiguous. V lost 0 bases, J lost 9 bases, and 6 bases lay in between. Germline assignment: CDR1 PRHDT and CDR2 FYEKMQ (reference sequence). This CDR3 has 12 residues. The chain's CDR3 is CASSLGSGPQHF. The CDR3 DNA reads TGTGCCAGCAGCTTAGGTTCAGGGCCCCAGCATTTT.

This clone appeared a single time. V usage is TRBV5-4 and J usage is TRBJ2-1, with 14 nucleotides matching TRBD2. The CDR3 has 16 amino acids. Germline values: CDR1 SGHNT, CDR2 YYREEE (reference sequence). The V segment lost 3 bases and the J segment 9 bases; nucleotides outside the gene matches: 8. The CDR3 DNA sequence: TGTGCCAGCAGCTCGTCGACTAGCGGGAGGGAAACTGAGCAGTTCTTC. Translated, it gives CASSSSTSGRETEQFF.

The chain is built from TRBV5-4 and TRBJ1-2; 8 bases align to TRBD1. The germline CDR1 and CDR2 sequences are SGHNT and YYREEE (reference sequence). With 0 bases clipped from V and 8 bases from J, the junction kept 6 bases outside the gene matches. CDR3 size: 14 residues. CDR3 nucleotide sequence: TGTGCCAGCAGCTTGGGACAGGGGAGGGGAGGCTACACCTTC. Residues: CASSLGQGRGGYTF.

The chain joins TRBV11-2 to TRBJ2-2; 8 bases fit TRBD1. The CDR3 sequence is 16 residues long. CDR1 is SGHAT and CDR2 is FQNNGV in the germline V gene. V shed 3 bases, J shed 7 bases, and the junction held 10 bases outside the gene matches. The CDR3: CASSFTWTGYGGELFF. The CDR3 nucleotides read TGTGCCAGCAGCTTTACCTGGACAGGGTACGGCGGGGAGCTGTTTTTT.

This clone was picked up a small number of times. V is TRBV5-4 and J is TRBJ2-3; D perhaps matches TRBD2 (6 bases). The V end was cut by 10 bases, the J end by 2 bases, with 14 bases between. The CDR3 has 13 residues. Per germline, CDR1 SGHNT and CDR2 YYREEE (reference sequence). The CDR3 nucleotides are TGTGCCGGAACGGGGACTCCCACAGATACGCAGTATTTT. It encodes CAGTGTPTDTQYF.

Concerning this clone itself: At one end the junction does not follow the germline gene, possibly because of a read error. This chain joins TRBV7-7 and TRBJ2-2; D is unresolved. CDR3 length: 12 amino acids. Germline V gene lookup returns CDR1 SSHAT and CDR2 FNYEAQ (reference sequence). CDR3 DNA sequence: TGTGCTAGCAGCCCGACAACCGGGGAGCTGTTTTTT. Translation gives CASSPTTGELFF.

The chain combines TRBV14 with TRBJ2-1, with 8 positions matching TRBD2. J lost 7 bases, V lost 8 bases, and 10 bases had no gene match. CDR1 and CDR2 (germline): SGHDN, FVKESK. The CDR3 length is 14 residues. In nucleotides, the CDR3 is TGTGCCAGCGGCGGGGCGGGAGGATGGAATGAGCAGTTCTTC. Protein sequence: CASGGAGGWNEQFF.

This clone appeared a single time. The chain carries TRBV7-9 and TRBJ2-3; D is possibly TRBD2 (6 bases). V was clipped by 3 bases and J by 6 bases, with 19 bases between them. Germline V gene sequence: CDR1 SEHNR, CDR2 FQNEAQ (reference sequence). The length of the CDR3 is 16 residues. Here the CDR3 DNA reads TGTGCCAGCAGCTTCCCGAGGTCGGCGGGAAGGGATACGCAGTATTTT. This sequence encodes CASSFPRSAGRDTQYF.